This T cell receptor beta chain was recorded in a study of T cells after posttransplantation cyclophosphamide. The study, taken as a whole, reports: Blood and skin or GI T cell repertoires showed limited TRB overlap.

By frequency in the sample, this clone is large. CDR1 MDHEN and CDR2 SYDVKM come from the germline V gene. The CDR3 runs 14 residues. Trimming left V 4 bases short and J 9 bases short, with 13 bases between. Busulfan-fludarabine conditioning, marrow transplant, and cyclophosphamide on days +3 and +4 were administered. These CD8+ T cells bound tetramers carrying CMV pp65 peptides. Only in-frame clones appear in the TCRdb table, and some are missing; sequencing was by immunoSEQ multiplex PCR. Among about 140 clones, about three fifths were seen once, and the ten largest hold 40% to 50%. V and J are TRBV28 and TRBJ1-6; D is unresolved. The clonotype was recovered from a young adult male patient who received an allogeneic stem cell transplant from a related donor, was CMV-positive, and had acute GVHD only. Some T cells may trace back to the graft donor. The source material was CMV-specific CD8+ T cells sorted from blood, sampled after allogeneic stem cell transplant with posttransplant cyclophosphamide. Specified subset: CD8+ T cells sorted with CMV pp65 tetramers. The CDR3 DNA reads as TGTGCCAGCAGTTACGGGGTTTTCGGTTCACCCCTCCACTTT. It translates to CASSYGVFGSPLHF.